The source of this T cell receptor beta chain is a study of CD8 T cells in Susac syndrome. The V end lost 0 bases, the J end lost 0 bases, and 8 bases lay between the germline ends. CDR1 SGHRS and CDR2 YFSETQ come from the germline V gene. CDR3 size: 15 residues. Broader study findings: Only a relatively small number of individuals were included in the TCR sequencing and HLA analysis.

Turning to this clonotype: Its antigen remains unknown.

RNA amounts of about 0.5 to 1 ug underwent reverse transcription with random hexamers. Amplification of TCR beta CDR3 across 54 Vbeta and 13 Jbeta was performed with immunoSEQ multiplex PCR. TCRdb reprocessed the immunoSEQ multiplex PCR reads with MiXCR, giving one entry per CDR3 protein. The sample has 150,000 to 250,000 distinct CDR3 sequences, 90% to 95% seen once. CD8+ and CD4+ T cells from blood underwent TCR beta sequencing. TEMRA cells were FACS-enriched, and CD8+ and CD4+ T cells were isolated negatively. Sequencing used CD4+ T cells from PBMCs. This clonotype was obtained from a human donor with multiple sclerosis. This chain uses TRBV5-1 with TRBJ2-3; no clear D gene. The CDR3 reads CASSLENPSTDTQYF. CDR3 DNA sequence: TGCGCCAGCAGCTTGGAGAACCCAAGCACAGATACGCAGTATTTT.